A selection of T cell receptor beta chains follows, all from one sample in a study of monozygotic twins with inflammatory bowel disease. TCRdb reanalyzed the 5' RACE reads, giving one entry per CDR3 protein sequence and no DNA. The sample has approximately 400,000 distinct CDR3 sequences. Sample: blood. Receptor source: a human donor with ulcerative colitis or Crohn's disease, or a healthy co-twin of an affected twin (not recorded which). CDR3s include the opening cysteine and the closing phenylalanine or tryptophan. The order of the fields is CDR3 protein, V gene, J gene.

CDR3 protein: CASSIRPGQGYGDTQYF
V gene: TRBV5-1
J gene: TRBJ2-3

CDR3 protein: CASSLGRGSGNTIYF
V gene: TRBV12-3/TRBV12-4
J gene: TRBJ1-3

CDR3 protein: CASSLGGPGMNTEAFF
V gene: TRBV7-6
J gene: TRBJ1-1

CDR3 protein: CASSWAVGESSTDTQYF
V gene: TRBV28
J gene: TRBJ2-3

CDR3 protein: CASSVTGTGLTGELFF
V gene: TRBV19
J gene: TRBJ2-2

CDR3 protein: CAWKPLGTVGYEQYF
V gene: TRBV30
J gene: TRBJ2-7

CDR3 protein: CASSPYGAGGPDTQYF
V gene: TRBV18
J gene: TRBJ2-3

CDR3 protein: CASSQTGGPNQPQHF
V gene: TRBV3-1
J gene: TRBJ1-5

CDR3 protein: CASSQDQGSGETQYF
V gene: TRBV4-1
J gene: TRBJ2-5

CDR3 protein: CATSEGPAREQYF
V gene: TRBV15
J gene: TRBJ2-7

CDR3 protein: CSARRGASYNEQFF
V gene: TRBV20-1
J gene: TRBJ2-1

CDR3 protein: CAWSWDSTYEQYF
V gene: TRBV30
J gene: TRBJ2-7

CDR3 protein: CASSPLGVGQPQHF
V gene: TRBV12-3/TRBV12-4
J gene: TRBJ1-5

CDR3 protein: CASSLVGQPPRGYTF
V gene: TRBV27
J gene: TRBJ1-2

CDR3 protein: CASSSGTTSQGEAFF
V gene: TRBV7-9
J gene: TRBJ1-1

CDR3 protein: CASSLEGNPYNEQFF
V gene: TRBV27
J gene: TRBJ2-1

CDR3 protein: CASSLVMGGLLCNEQFF
V gene: TRBV7-8
J gene: TRBJ2-1

CDR3 protein: CASSQSPPGQGAFF
V gene: TRBV23-1
J gene: TRBJ1-1

CDR3 protein: CASSYSLGNQPQHF
V gene: TRBV6-5
J gene: TRBJ1-5

CDR3 protein: CASSPRAVTYEQYF
V gene: TRBV18
J gene: TRBJ2-7

CDR3 protein: CSVEDVRGRGGLGFSGRAFF
V gene: TRBV29-1
J gene: TRBJ1-1

CDR3 protein: CASSQGGHEQFF
V gene: TRBV4-2
J gene: TRBJ2-1

CDR3 protein: CASRRNTEAFF
V gene: TRBV3-1
J gene: TRBJ1-1

CDR3 protein: CASSQRGDDYTF
V gene: TRBV4-2
J gene: TRBJ1-2

CDR3 protein: CASSLARTGDNTDTQYF
V gene: TRBV5-1
J gene: TRBJ2-3

CDR3 protein: CASRSGTGNTGELFF
V gene: TRBV6-1
J gene: TRBJ2-2

CDR3 protein: CSARGQGGLYEQYF
V gene: TRBV20-1
J gene: TRBJ2-7

CDR3 protein: CASSPGTTGAGEAFF
V gene: TRBV5-5
J gene: TRBJ1-1

CDR3 protein: CASSSSGGRGTEAFF
V gene: TRBV7-9
J gene: TRBJ1-1

CDR3 protein: CASELNSYNEQFF
V gene: TRBV2
J gene: TRBJ2-1

CDR3 protein: CASQEPGAQETQYF
V gene: TRBV7-2
J gene: TRBJ2-5

CDR3 protein: CSARGYPGLKQETQYF
V gene: TRBV20-1
J gene: TRBJ2-5

CDR3 protein: CASSLQLAGGYYNEQFF
V gene: TRBV11-2
J gene: TRBJ2-1

CDR3 protein: CASSSLGQFGELFF
V gene: TRBV27
J gene: TRBJ2-2

CDR3 protein: CASSPDARSVHEQYF
V gene: TRBV5-1
J gene: TRBJ2-7

CDR3 protein: CSVHPLPYNEQFF
V gene: TRBV29-1
J gene: TRBJ2-1

CDR3 protein: CASSLGTDNYGYTF
V gene: TRBV5-6
J gene: TRBJ1-2

CDR3 protein: CASSLATGVAEAFF
V gene: TRBV5-1
J gene: TRBJ1-1

CDR3 protein: CASTQGRGGNTIYF
V gene: TRBV12-3/TRBV12-4
J gene: TRBJ1-3

CDR3 protein: CASSLKGQGKENDEQYF
V gene: TRBV5-1
J gene: TRBJ2-7

CDR3 protein: CASSQPPPTGNNSPLHF
V gene: TRBV6-1
J gene: TRBJ1-6

CDR3 protein: CASSLGSHYEQYF
V gene: TRBV27
J gene: TRBJ2-7

CDR3 protein: CASSLAQGINQPQHF
V gene: TRBV7-9
J gene: TRBJ1-5

CDR3 protein: CASRSRDYGYTF
V gene: TRBV10-2
J gene: TRBJ1-2

CDR3 protein: CRAGQGWTEAFF
V gene: TRBV20-1
J gene: TRBJ1-1

CDR3 protein: CLPVGHLNEQFF
V gene: TRBV20-1
J gene: TRBJ2-1